This TCR beta chain was found in a study of blood T cells in healthy people across ages. Overall study results and limits: TCR beta diversity per million T cells fell roughly linearly with age.

Trimming removed 1 base from V and 3 bases from J, with 13 bases in between. Looked up from germline, CDR1 is DFQATT and CDR2 is SNEGSKA (reference sequence). The CDR3 covers 15 residues. A second about 7 to 11 cycle PCR used barcoded and J-beta primers. MiXCR, applied by TCRdb to the 5' RACE reads, yields one record per CDR3 protein. The sample consists of some 1.5 million distinct CDR3 sequences, 28% of them appearing once. This clonotype was recorded at least ten times. Its cognate antigen is unknown. The sample taken for sequencing was blood. The receptor's source is a woman aged 30 to 39 in good health. The V and J genes are TRBV20-1 and TRBJ2-1; TRBD2 might be the D (5 bases). CDR3 in amino acids: CSARVFEGVYNEQFF. CDR3 DNA sequence: TGCAGTGCTAGAGTCTTTGAGGGAGTCTACAATGAGCAGTTCTTC.